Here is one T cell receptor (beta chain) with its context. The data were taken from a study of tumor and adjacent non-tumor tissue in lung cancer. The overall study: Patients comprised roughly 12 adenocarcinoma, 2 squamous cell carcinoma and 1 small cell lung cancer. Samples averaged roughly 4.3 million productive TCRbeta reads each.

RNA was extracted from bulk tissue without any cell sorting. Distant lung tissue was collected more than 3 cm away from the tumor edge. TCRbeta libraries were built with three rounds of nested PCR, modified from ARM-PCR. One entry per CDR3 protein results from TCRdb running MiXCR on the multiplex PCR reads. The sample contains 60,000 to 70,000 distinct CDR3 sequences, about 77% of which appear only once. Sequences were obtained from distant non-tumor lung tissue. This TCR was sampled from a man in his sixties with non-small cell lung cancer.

CDR3 in amino acids: CASSLYPPAKRIQYF. CDR3 DNA sequence: TGTGCCAGCAGTTTATACCCCCCAGCCAAAAGGATTCAGTACTTC. The chain carries TRBV28 and TRBJ2-4; D call uncertain. Trimming took 1 base from V and 10 from J, leaving 17 bases between them. This CDR3 has 15 residues. Germline-derived CDR1 and CDR2 are MDHEN and SYDVKM.